This T cell receptor (beta chain) was retrieved from a study of cytomegalovirus exposure and HLA in healthy donors. Study summary: The Caucasian-associated ancestry cluster held more than 80% of around 380 genotyped donors.

In the case of this clone: An end of the junction differs from the germline gene, which may be a read error.

The germline V gene has CDR1 MGHDK and CDR2 SYGVNS. The CDR3 contains 15 residues. In the PCR, 60 Vbeta and 13 Jbeta primers were used. Sequencing used immunoSEQ multiplex PCR; TCRdb keeps in-frame clones, though not all of them. Of 90,000 to 120,000 clones in the sample, over 65% were seen once. V and J are TRBV25-1 and TRBJ1-2, with 11 bases fitting TRBD1. Sequenced: PBMCs. The TCR originated in a middle-aged woman in good health and CMV-seropositive. The CDR3 nucleotides read TGTGCCAGCAGTGGAGGGACAGGGGGTAACTATGGCTACCCCTTC. It specifies CASSGGTGGNYGYPF.